The 3 T cell receptor beta chains below come from one sample, sequenced in a study of somatic mutations in cytotoxic T cells in rheumatoid arthritis. Here immunoSEQ multiplex PCR was the method, and the copy in TCRdb shows in-frame clones only, minus some. The sample includes about 19,000 clones, over 75% of them seen just once. The sample comprised CD8+ T cells sorted from blood. Receptor source: an adult with rheumatoid arthritis.

This sequence joins TRBV6-1 and TRBJ1-1; 7 nucleotides agree with TRBD1. Germline V gene sequence: CDR1 MNHNS, CDR2 SASEGT. This CDR3 is 18 amino acids long. V was clipped by 1 base and J by 0 bases; unmatched bases: 11. The CDR3, as DNA: TGTGCCAGCAGTGAAGAAGGGTACCGACAGGGAATGAACACTGAAGCTTTCTTT. It yields the protein CASSEEGYRQGMNTEAFF.

The genes are TRBV6-1 and TRBJ2-1; TRBD2 aligns across 11 bases. V was clipped by 5 bases and J by 15 bases; unmatched bases: 9. CDR3 length: 13 amino acids. CDR1 and CDR2 (germline): MNHNS, SASEGT. In DNA form, the CDR3 reads TGTGCCAGCAGTAAATTAATAGCGGGAGGGCTGTTCTTC. The encoded protein is CASSKLIAGGLFF.

This clone was seen only a few times. The V gene is TRBV7-9, the J gene TRBJ2-7; unclear D gene. This CDR3 spans 14 amino acids. Trimming left V 6 bases short and J 3 bases short, with 15 bases between. Germline V lookup: CDR1 SEHNR, CDR2 FQNEAQ (reference sequence). CDR3 amino acids: CASSPWAEHYEQYF. The CDR3 DNA sequence: TGTGCCAGCAGTCCTTGGGCGGAGCACTACGAGCAGTACTTC. Full variable domain (outside the CDR3, taken from reference TRBV7-9 and TRBJ2-7): DTGVSQNPRHKITKRGQNVTFRCDPISEHNRLYWYRQTLGQGPEFLTYFQNEAQLEKSRLLSDRFSAERPKGSFSTLEIQRTEQGDSAMYLCASSPWAEHYEQYFGPGTRLTVT.